The rows below give T cell receptor beta chains drawn from one sample of a study of T cell repertoires in cytomegalovirus infection. TCRdb re-called the reads through MiXCR, storing one row per CDR3 protein. This table holds roughly 310,000 distinct CDR3 sequences, under 20% found once. Sequenced sample: PBMCs. The receptors here all came from a human donor in good health (CMV status not recorded). Some clones in this sample may be carry-over from other donors' samples. CDR3s include the opening cysteine and the closing phenylalanine or tryptophan. The D gene is left open where the match is weak. Clone size is shown for a subset of rows, as once, few, many or a class of expanded clone.

V	length	J	size	D	CDR3	DNA
TRBV3-1	15	TRBJ2-7	NA	TRBD1	CASSQGTQGTYEQYF	TGTGCCAGCAGCCAAGGAACACAGGGGACCTACGAGCAGTACTTC
TRBV15	17	TRBJ1-5	NA	NA	CATSRELNLVGDQPQHF	TGTGCCACCAGCAGAGAGTTGAATTTAGTTGGTGATCAGCCCCAGCATTTT
TRBV5-5	13	TRBJ1-2	few	NA	CASSHQGSEGYTF	TGTGCCAGCAGCCACCAGGGGTCGGAAGGCTACACCTTC
TRBV20-1	13	TRBJ1-6	once	NA	CSAPHPGDSPLHF	TGCAGTGCCCCGCACCCGGGGGATTCACCCCTCCACTTT
TRBV19	12	TRBJ1-1	NA	NA	CASSIGVTEAFF	TGTGCCAGTAGTATTGGGGTCACTGAAGCTTTCTTT
TRBV27	13	TRBJ1-2	NA	NA	CASRPQGVNGYTF	TGTGCCAGCAGGCCTCAGGGCGTAAATGGCTACACCTTC
TRBV7-6	17	TRBJ2-5	NA	NA	CGSSLPKRGTLQETQYF	TGTGGCAGCAGCTTACCTAAACGGGGGACTTTACAAGAGACCCAGTACTTC
TRBV7-8	16	TRBJ2-1	few	NA	CASSLASGPFNREQFF	TGTGCCAGCAGCTTAGCGTCAGGACCATTCAATAGGGAGCAGTTCTTC
TRBV5-6	17	TRBJ2-2	NA	TRBD1	CASSRGQGQRNTGELFF	TGTGCCAGCAGCCGGGGACAGGGTCAAAGGAACACCGGGGAGCTGTTTTTT
TRBV14	12	TRBJ2-5	NA	NA	CASSQRPETQYF	TGTGCCAGCAGCCAACGGCCAGAGACCCAGTACTTC
TRBV7-9	14	TRBJ1-4	few	TRBD1	CASSDRGLREKLFF	TGTGCCAGCAGCGACAGGGGGCTTCGGGAAAAACTGTTTTTT
TRBV7-9	14	TRBJ1-4	many	NA	CASSLVPGGEKLFF	TGTGCCAGCAGCTTGGTTCCGGGAGGAGAAAAACTGTTTTTT
TRBV11-2	15	TRBJ2-1	many	TRBD2	CASRRLAGGYNEQFF	TGTGCCAGCCGCCGGCTAGCGGGGGGCTACAATGAGCAGTTCTTC
TRBV24-1	19	TRBJ2-3	NA	TRBD2	CATSDSGLAGGSSTDTQYF	TGTGCCACCAGTGATTCTGGGCTAGCGGGGGGGTCTAGCACAGATACGCAGTATTTT
TRBV6-1	13	TRBJ2-7	many	NA	CASTNSGRDEQYF	TGTGCCAGCACCAACTCGGGCAGGGACGAGCAGTACTTC
TRBV5-1	14	TRBJ1-1	many	TRBD1	CASSYNRGETEAFF	TGCGCCAGCAGCTATAACAGGGGCGAGACTGAAGCTTTCTTT
TRBV7-3	13	TRBJ2-7	few	TRBD1	CASSNTGDYEQYF	TGTGCCAGCAGCAATACAGGGGACTACGAGCAGTACTTC
TRBV28	17	TRBJ2-3	few	NA	CASSYPLRPGATDTQYF	TGTGCCAGCAGTTATCCCCTACGACCGGGAGCCACAGATACGCAGTATTTT
TRBV28	16	TRBJ1-1	NA	TRBD1	CASSLLGGTGGYEAFF	TGTGCCAGCAGTTTATTAGGGGGGACAGGGGGGTATGAAGCTTTCTTT
TRBV20-1	13	TRBJ2-1	NA	NA	CSANTGLYNEQFF	TGCAGTGCTAATACAGGGTTGTACAATGAGCAGTTCTTC
TRBV20-1	15	TRBJ2-1	NA	TRBD1	CSARPGQGVYNEQFF	TGCAGTGCTAGACCGGGACAGGGGGTCTACAATGAGCAGTTCTTC
TRBV5-1	13	TRBJ1-2	once	TRBD1	CASSGGQGDGYTF	TGCGCCAGCAGCGGGGGACAGGGGGATGGCTACACCTTC
TRBV29-1	15	TRBJ2-5	many	NA	CSVAPHLRPEETQYF	TGCAGCGTTGCCCCACACCTCCGACCAGAAGAGACCCAGTACTTC
TRBV19	13	TRBJ1-1	many	NA	CASSVGRGTEAFF	TGTGCCAGTAGTGTCGGCAGGGGCACTGAAGCTTTCTTT
TRBV10-3	15	TRBJ1-5	many	NA	CAISQGAYSNQPQHF	TGTGCCATCAGCCAGGGCGCCTATAGCAATCAGCCCCAGCATTTT
TRBV15	13	TRBJ2-5	NA	NA	CATAQGTQETQYF	TGTGCCACCGCGCAGGGAACACAAGAGACCCAGTACTTC
TRBV12-3/TRBV12-4	13	TRBJ1-1	few	NA	CASSLRVRGKAFF	TGTGCCAGCAGTTTAAGGGTCAGGGGTAAAGCTTTCTTT
TRBV7-2	14	TRBJ1-3	NA	TRBD1	CASSWAGGSDTIYF	TGTGCCAGCAGCTGGGCAGGGGGCTCGGACACCATATATTTT
TRBV19	15	TRBJ2-7	NA	NA	CASSPAGESSYEQYF	TGTGCCAGTAGTCCCGCAGGCGAATCCTCCTACGAGCAGTACTTC
TRBV27	15	TRBJ2-7	few	NA	CASSLGVGALYEQYF	TGTGCCAGCAGTTTAGGGGTAGGGGCCCTCTACGAGCAGTACTTC
TRBV20-1	14	TRBJ1-3	NA	NA	CSARRGATGNTIYF	TGCAGTGCTAGAAGGGGAGCTACTGGAAACACCATATATTTT
TRBV6-1	17	TRBJ1-6	many	NA	CASKRDVGSSYNSPLHF	TGTGCCAGCAAAAGGGACGTGGGCAGCTCCTATAATTCACCCCTCCACTTT
TRBV9	16	TRBJ2-7	NA	TRBD2	CASSPGLAGVSYEQYF	TGTGCCAGCAGCCCCGGACTAGCGGGGGTATCCTACGAGCAGTACTTC
TRBV4-2	14	TRBJ1-1	few	NA	CASSQGGGQTTTFF	TGTGCCAGCAGCCAAGGAGGCGGACAGACAACGACTTTCTTT
TRBV11-2	19	TRBJ1-6	many	TRBD1	CASSLDGQTGLVYNSPLHF	TGTGCCAGCAGCTTAGATGGCCAGACAGGGTTGGTATATAATTCACCCCTCCACTTT
TRBV7-9	14	TRBJ1-4	many	TRBD1	CASSLGQGYEKLFF	TGTGCCAGCAGCTTAGGACAGGGTTATGAAAAACTGTTTTTT
TRBV7-3	16	TRBJ2-1	few	TRBD2	CASSPKPSGFYNEQFF	TGTGCCAGCAGCCCGAAACCTAGCGGCTTCTACAATGAGCAGTTCTTC
TRBV6-5	15	TRBJ2-5	once	TRBD1	CASSSLPRGPETQYF	TGTGCCAGCAGTTCCCTCCCTAGGGGGCCCGAGACCCAGTACTTC
TRBV7-9	12	TRBJ1-2	many	NA	CASSPVGYGYTF	TGTGCCAGCAGCCCAGTCGGTTACGGCTACACCTTC
TRBV5-1	16	TRBJ1-6	NA	NA	CASSVQGPGGNSPLHF	TGCGCCAGCAGCGTACAGGGACCTGGGGGTAATTCACCCCTCCACTTT
TRBV5-4	13	TRBJ1-2	NA	NA	CASSSTQGVGYTF	TGTGCCAGCAGCTCTACGCAGGGAGTCGGCTACACCTTC
TRBV24-1	13	TRBJ2-4	few	NA	CATSDAPGHIQYF	TGTGCCACCAGTGACGCCCCGGGGCACATTCAGTACTTC
TRBV28	19	TRBJ2-2	NA	TRBD1	CASSGEPAQGERNTGELFF	TGTGCCAGCAGTGGTGAGCCCGCACAGGGGGAGAGGAACACCGGGGAGCTGTTTTTT
TRBV7-9	16	TRBJ2-3	many	NA	CASSPFPGGGTDTQYF	TGTGCCAGCAGCCCCTTTCCAGGGGGGGGCACAGATACGCAGTATTTT
TRBV6-2/TRBV6-3	13	TRBJ2-2	many	NA	CASRVGGTGELFF	TGTGCCAGTAGGGTAGGTGGCACCGGGGAGCTGTTTTTT